The 24 T cell receptor beta chains below were found in one sample sequenced in a study of OX40 agonist ivuxolimab in advanced cancers. TCRdb keeps only in-frame clones here, not all; method: immunoSEQ multiplex PCR. The sample consists of about 75,000 clones, about nine tenths of them appearing once. The sample consisted of CD4+ or CD8+ T cells sorted from blood, taken in a trial of the OX40 agonist ivuxolimab. The receptors derive from an adult with an advanced solid tumor such as melanoma, head and neck, liver or kidney cancer.

The V and J genes are TRBV5-1 and TRBJ2-1, with 12 bases fitting TRBD2. The CDR3 has 17 residues. V lost 3 bases, J lost 4 bases, and 8 bases stayed unmatched. CDR1 SGHRS and CDR2 YFSETQ come from the germline V gene. The CDR3: CASSSQTSGGTYNEQFF. CDR3 nucleotides: TGCGCCAGCAGCTCCCAGACTAGCGGGGGCACTTACAATGAGCAGTTCTTC.

Comments on this clone: The same CDR3 arises from other DNA sequences in this sample as well. The chain carries TRBV19 and TRBJ2-5; possible D gene TRBD1, 6 bases. Per germline, CDR1 LNHDA and CDR2 SQIVND (reference sequence). This CDR3 comprises 15 residues. Deletions cut 5 bases from V and 2 bases from J, with 15 bases between. This CDR3 reads CASSPRGRGQETQYF. CDR3 nucleotides: TGTGCCAGTAGTCCCAGGGGACGAGGACAAGAGACCCAGTACTTC.

The V call is TRBV2, the J call TRBJ2-1, with D maybe TRBD2 (7 bases). V was pared by 2 bases and J by 6 bases, with 17 bases between. Germline V lookup: CDR1 SNHLY, CDR2 FYNNEI. The CDR3 covers 16 residues. The CDR3 sequence: CASSERGGARFNEQFF. Written as DNA, the CDR3 is TGTGCCAGCAGTGAACGAGGGGGGGCCCGGTTCAATGAGCAGTTCTTC. Looking up the rest from reference TRBV2 and TRBJ2-1 gives the full variable domain: EPEVTQTPSHQVTQMGQEVILRCVPISNHLYFYWYRQILGQKVEFLVSFYNNEISEKSEIFDDQFSVERPDGSNFTLKIRSTKLEDSAMYFCASSERGGARFNEQFFGPGTRLTVL.

The CDR3: CASSYGSGVTYEQYF. The CDR3 DNA is TGTGCCAGCAGTTACGGGAGCGGAGTTACCTACGAGCAGTACTTC. The gene calls are TRBV6-6 and TRBJ2-7, with D perhaps TRBD2 (5 bases). CDR3 size: 15 residues. Germline V gives CDR1 MNHNY, CDR2 SVGAGI (reference sequence). V was pared by 2 bases and J by 2 bases, with 13 bases between.

This sequence joins TRBV10-3 and TRBJ2-3; 12 bases agree with TRBD2. Germline assignment: CDR1 ENHRY and CDR2 SYGVKD. The V and J ends lost 8 bases and 2 bases, in that order; junction bases with no gene match: 8. CDR3 length: 16 residues. This CDR3 reads CAIGSTSGGDTDTQYF. For the CDR3, the DNA is TGTGCCATCGGGTCGACTAGCGGGGGAGACACAGATACGCAGTATTTT.

The chain joins TRBV5-1 to TRBJ2-1; perhaps TRBD1 as D (5 bases). Trimming cost V 2 bases and J 7 bases, with 13 bases left between them. The CDR3 is 14 residues long. Germline lookup yields CDR1 SGHRS and CDR2 YFSETQ. The CDR3 nucleotides are TGCGCCAGCAGCTTTCCGGCAGGGAAGAATGAGCAGTTCTTC. It specifies CASSFPAGKNEQFF.

The chain links TRBV6-5 to TRBJ1-2, with 7 bases aligning to TRBD1. The CDR3 loop spans 12 amino acids. CDR1 is MNHEY and CDR2 is SVGAGI in the germline V gene. Unmatched junction bases numbered 3, after V lost 6 bases and J lost 5 bases. CDR3 residues: CASSRDSYGYTF. As DNA, the CDR3 is TGTGCCAGCAGCCGGGACAGTTATGGCTACACCTTC.

The J gene is TRBJ1-2, the V gene TRBV9; D uncertain. CDR3 length equals 15 residues. Trimming removed 0 bases at V and 3 bases at J, with 12 bases between. Per germline, CDR1 SGDLS and CDR2 YYNGEE. The CDR3 sequence: CASSVGVSFDYGYTF. DNA of the CDR3: TGTGCCAGCAGCGTAGGAGTCAGCTTTGACTATGGCTACACCTTC. The full variable domain, in which reference TRBV9 and TRBJ1-2 provide the parts outside the CDR3, is DSGVTQTPKHLITATGQRVTLRCSPRSGDLSVYWYQQSLDQGLQFLIQYYNGEERAKGNILERFSAQQFPDLHSELNLSSLELGDSALYFCASSVGVSFDYGYTFGSGTRLTVV.

CDR3 nucleotides: TGCGCCAGCAGTGAAAGGGTAAGACTGAACACCGGGGAGCTGTTTTTT. Its protein is CASSERVRLNTGELFF. The rearrangement links TRBV10-1 to TRBJ2-2; D is unresolved. The length of the CDR3 is 16 residues. V was pared by 3 bases and J by 1 base, with 12 bases between. Looked up from germline, CDR1 is WNHNN and CDR2 is SYGVQD (reference sequence).

The genes are TRBV30 and TRBJ2-1; 9 nucleotides agree with TRBD2. This CDR3 spans 19 amino acids. Germline V gene sequence: CDR1 GTSNPN, CDR2 SVGIG (reference sequence). J was trimmed by 2 bases and V by 0 bases; bases with no gene match: 14. CDR3 residues: CAWSVPAGGLKPPYNEQFF. Written as DNA, the CDR3 is TGTGCCTGGAGTGTACCAGCGGGGGGTCTCAAACCTCCCTACAATGAGCAGTTCTTC.

This sequence joins TRBV19 and TRBJ1-4, with D uncertain. The germline V gene has CDR1 LNHDA and CDR2 SQIVND (reference sequence). V dropped 7 bases and J dropped 3 bases, with 12 bases sitting between them. This CDR3 is 14 amino acids long. The CDR3 region is CASTPGDSNEKLFF. The CDR3 nucleotides read TGTGCCAGTACCCCCGGCGACTCTAATGAAAAACTGTTTTTT.

This clone was observed a few times. V is TRBV6-5 and J is TRBJ2-7; D call uncertain. This CDR3 region has 14 residues. The V gene's germline CDR1 is MNHEY and CDR2 SVGAGI. Trimming shortened V by 0 bases and J by 0 bases, and 6 bases separated the two germline ends. CDR3 coding DNA: TGTGCCAGCAGTTACTCGAGAAGCTCCTACGAGCAGTACTTC. It encodes CASSYSRSSYEQYF.

This clone was detected a few times. This sequence joins TRBV30 and TRBJ1-5; D is uncertain. The CDR3 runs to 12 residues. Trimming left V 1 base short and J 4 bases short, with 5 bases between. The germline gives CDR1 GTSNPN, CDR2 SVGIG (reference sequence). The CDR3 bases are TGTGCCTGGAGTGAGGGTAATCAGCCCCAGCATTTT. Translated, it gives CAWSEGNQPQHF.

This rearrangement joins TRBV7-6 to TRBJ2-2, with D tentatively TRBD1 (6 bases). Trimming removed 8 bases at V and 6 bases at J, with 13 bases between. CDR1 is SGHVS and CDR2 is FNYEAQ in the germline V gene. The CDR3 runs to 13 residues. The CDR3 sequence is CASGTLGPGELFF. The CDR3 DNA follows: TGTGCCAGCGGGACATTGGGCCCCGGGGAGCTGTTTTTT.

The rearrangement links TRBV5-3 to TRBJ2-7, with 9 bases matching TRBD1. TRBV5-3 is an ORF, and what it does is uncertain. The CDR3 is 14 residues long. V lost 6 bases and J lost 4; bases outside the gene matches: 8. This CDR3 reads CARITRDRVYEQYF. For the CDR3, the DNA is TGTGCCAGAATTACCCGGGACAGGGTTTACGAGCAGTACTTC.

This clone was detected only a few times. The rearrangement links TRBV5-1 to TRBJ2-7; TRBD1 is a possible D gene (5 bases). The CDR3 is 15 residues long. CDR1 SGHRS and CDR2 YFSETQ come from the germline V gene. V lost 0 bases, J lost 0 bases, and 10 bases lay in between. The CDR3 here is CASSLETARSYEQYF. CDR3 in DNA: TGCGCCAGCAGCTTGGAGACAGCCCGCTCCTACGAGCAGTACTTC. The entire variable domain, with the rest obtained from reference TRBV5-1 and TRBJ2-7, is as follows: KAGVTQTPRYLIKTRGQQVTLSCSPISGHRSVSWYQQTPGQGLQFLFEYFSETQRNKGNFPGRFSGRQFSNSRSEMNVSTLELGDSALYLCASSLETARSYEQYFGPGTRLTVT.

V is TRBV14 and J is TRBJ1-4; the D gene is possibly TRBD1 (6 bases). The CDR3 has 16 residues. Trimming removed 0 bases from V and 8 bases from J, with 16 bases in between. The germline gives CDR1 SGHDN, CDR2 FVKESK. CDR3 loop: CASSQDQQGSREKLFF. The CDR3 DNA follows: TGTGCCAGCAGCCAAGACCAACAGGGCAGTAGGGAAAAACTGTTTTTT.

This clone was found once. The DNA for the CDR3 is TGTGCCAGCAGCGGACGGACAGGGGGCTCTGGGGCCAACGTCCTGACTTTC. Its translation is CASSGRTGGSGANVLTF. The chain uses TRBV9 and TRBJ2-6, with TRBD1 identical over 10 bases. V shed 3 bases, J shed 0 bases, and the junction held 3 bases outside the gene matches. The CDR3 loop spans 17 amino acids. Germline CDR1 and CDR2: SGDLS and YYNGEE.

This clone was seen only once. The CDR3 coding sequence is TGTGCCAGCAGCGCGCAGGGCGTGAACACTGAAGCTTTCTTT. Translation gives CASSAQGVNTEAFF. The V gene is TRBV5-4, the J gene TRBJ1-1, with D possibly being TRBD1 (5 bases). CDR1 SGHNT and CDR2 YYREEE come from the germline V gene (reference sequence). CDR3 length: 14 residues. Trimming removed 4 bases from V and 0 bases from J, with 10 bases in between.

The rearrangement uses TRBV7-2 and TRBJ2-2; D tentatively fits TRBD1 or TRBD2 (5 bases each). CDR3 size: 16 residues. Deletions cut 0 bases from V and 0 bases from J, with 8 bases between. Germline CDR1 reads SGHTA; CDR2 reads FQGNSA. The CDR3 DNA is TGTGCCAGCAGCTTAGCTTGGGGACCGAACACCGGGGAGCTGTTTTTT. Translating it yields CASSLAWGPNTGELFF.

The chain carries TRBV4-1 and TRBJ2-7; 7 bases map to TRBD1. J was trimmed by 8 bases and V by 2 bases; bases with no gene match: 9. The CDR3 length is 14 residues. Per germline, CDR1 MGHRA and CDR2 YSYEKL. CDR3: CASSQPGQLGKQYF. The CDR3 coding sequence is TGCGCCAGCAGCCAACCGGGACAGCTCGGCAAGCAGTACTTC.

Note on this clone: Just one base apart from a much larger clone, this may be a read error. The rearrangement links TRBV9 to TRBJ1-2; a weak D match, TRBD1 (5 bases). With 4 bases removed from V and 4 bases from J, the gap between germline ends came to 11 bases. The CDR3 has 13 residues. In germline, CDR1 is SGDLS, CDR2 YYNGEE. DNA for the CDR3: TGTGCCAGCAGCCCGGCAGGGATCTATGGCTACACCTTC. It encodes CASSPAGIYGYTF.

This clone was detected once. The chain couples TRBV5-1 to TRBJ1-3; unclear D gene. Trimming left V 0 bases short and J 0 bases short, with 10 bases between. Germline V CDR1 and CDR2: SGHRS, YFSETQ. CDR3 length equals 16 residues. CDR3 sequence reads: CASSLAAGLSGNTIYF. The CDR3 DNA reads as TGCGCCAGCAGCTTGGCTGCGGGCCTCTCTGGAAACACCATATATTTT.

J is TRBJ2-5 and V is TRBV5-1, with D perhaps matching TRBD1 or TRBD2 (5 bases each). The V end was cut by 6 bases, the J end by 5 bases, with 14 bases between. The CDR3 is made up of 13 amino acids. Germline CDR1 is SGHRS and CDR2 is YFSETQ. Here the CDR3 DNA reads TGCGCCAGCACCTCCTGGGGGACGGAGACCCAGTACTTC. Protein product: CASTSWGTETQYF.